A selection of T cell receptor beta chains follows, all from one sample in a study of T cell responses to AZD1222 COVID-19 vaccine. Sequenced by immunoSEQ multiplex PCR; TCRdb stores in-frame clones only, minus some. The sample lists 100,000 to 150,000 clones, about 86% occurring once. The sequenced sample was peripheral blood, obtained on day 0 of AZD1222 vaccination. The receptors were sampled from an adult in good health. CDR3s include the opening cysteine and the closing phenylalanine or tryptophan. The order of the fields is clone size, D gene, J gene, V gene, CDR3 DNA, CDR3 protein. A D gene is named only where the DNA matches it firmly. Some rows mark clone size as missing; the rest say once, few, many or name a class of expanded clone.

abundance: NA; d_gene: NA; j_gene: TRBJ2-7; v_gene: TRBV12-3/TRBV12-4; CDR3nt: TGTGCCAGCAGTTTGGCGGACTACGAGCAGTACTTC; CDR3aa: CASSLADYEQYF
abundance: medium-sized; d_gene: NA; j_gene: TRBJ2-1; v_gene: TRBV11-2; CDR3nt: TGTGCCAGCAGCTACGGGACATTTGACATAAATGAGCAGTTCTTC; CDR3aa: CASSYGTFDINEQFF
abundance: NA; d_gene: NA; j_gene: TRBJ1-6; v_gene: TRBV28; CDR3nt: TGTGCCAGCAGTTTTCCGTCGGGGGGCACGTCACCCCTCCACTTT; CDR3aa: CASSFPSGGTSPLHF
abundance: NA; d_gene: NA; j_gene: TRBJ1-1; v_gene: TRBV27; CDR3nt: TGTGCCAGCAGTTCCATTGCTGGGCAGGACACTGAAGCTTTCTTT; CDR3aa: CASSSIAGQDTEAFF
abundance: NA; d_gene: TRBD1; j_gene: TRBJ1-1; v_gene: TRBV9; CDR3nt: TGTGCCAGCAGCTCACAGGGGGCCGACACTGAAGCTTTCTTT; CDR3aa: CASSSQGADTEAFF
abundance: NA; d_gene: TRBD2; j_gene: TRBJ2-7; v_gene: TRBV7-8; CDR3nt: TGTGCCAGCAGCTCCGGGACTAGCGGGAGTGGCTACGAGCAGTACTTC; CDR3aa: CASSSGTSGSGYEQYF
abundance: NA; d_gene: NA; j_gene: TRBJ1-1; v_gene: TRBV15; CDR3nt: TGTGCCACCAGCAGCCCAGAGGAATGGGTCACTGAAGCTTTCTTT; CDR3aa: CATSSPEEWVTEAFF
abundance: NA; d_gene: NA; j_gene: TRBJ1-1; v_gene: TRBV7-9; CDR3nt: TGTGCCAGCAGCAAATCGGGGGGGATCACTGAAGCTTTCTTT; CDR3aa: CASSKSGGITEAFF
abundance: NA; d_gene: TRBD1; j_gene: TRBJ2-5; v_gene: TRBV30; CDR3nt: TGTGCCTGGATACCTAAGGACAGGGGTGGACAAGAGACCCAGTACTTC; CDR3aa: CAWIPKDRGGQETQYF
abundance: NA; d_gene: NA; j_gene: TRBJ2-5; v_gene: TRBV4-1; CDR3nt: TGCGCCAGCAGCCAAGATTTGTCGCCAGCGACCACCCAGTACTTC; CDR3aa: CASSQDLSPATTQYF
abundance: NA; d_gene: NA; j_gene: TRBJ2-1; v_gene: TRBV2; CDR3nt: TGTGCCAGCAGTGAGGCCAGAGGTAATGAGCAGTTCTTC; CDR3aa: CASSEARGNEQFF
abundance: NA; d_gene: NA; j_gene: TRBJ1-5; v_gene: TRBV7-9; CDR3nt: TGTGCCAGCAGCTTAGGCGAGCAGCCCCAGCATTTT; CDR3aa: CASSLGEQPQHF
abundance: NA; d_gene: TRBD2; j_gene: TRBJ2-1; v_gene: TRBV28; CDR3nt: TGTGCCAGCCACACTAGCGGTCATAACAATGAGCAGTTCTTC; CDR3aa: CASHTSGHNNEQFF
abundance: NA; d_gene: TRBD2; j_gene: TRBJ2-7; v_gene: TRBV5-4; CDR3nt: TGTGCCAGCAGTCAAGGGAGGGGACGGGGATCCTACGAGCAGTACTTC; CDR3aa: CASSQGRGRGSYEQYF
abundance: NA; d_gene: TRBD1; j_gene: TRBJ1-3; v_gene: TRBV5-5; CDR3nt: TGTGCCAGCAGCTCTCGGAGGGGGCTAAGCGGAAACACCATATATTTT; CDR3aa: CASSSRRGLSGNTIYF
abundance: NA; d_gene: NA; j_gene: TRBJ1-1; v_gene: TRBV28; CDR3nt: TGTGCCAGCACCCCTCAGGGACCTGAAGCTTTCTTT; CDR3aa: CASTPQGPEAFF
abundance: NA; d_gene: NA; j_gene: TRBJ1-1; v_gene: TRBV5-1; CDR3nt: TGCGCCAGCAGCTTAACCGACAGGCCGGATACAGCTTTCTTT; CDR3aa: CASSLTDRPDTAFF
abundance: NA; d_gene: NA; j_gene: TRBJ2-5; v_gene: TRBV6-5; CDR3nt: TGTGCCAGCAGTTCCGCCCTCCAAGGGACCCAGTACTTC; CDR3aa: CASSSALQGTQYF
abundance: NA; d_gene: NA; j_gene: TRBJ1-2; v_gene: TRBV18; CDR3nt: TGTGCCAGCTCACCGGGACGGGACTATGGCTACACCTTC; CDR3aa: CASSPGRDYGYTF
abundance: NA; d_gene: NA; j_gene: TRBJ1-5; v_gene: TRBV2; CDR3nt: TGTGCCAGCAGTCCGCAATCAGGGAGCGATCAGCCCCAGCATTTT; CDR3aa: CASSPQSGSDQPQHF
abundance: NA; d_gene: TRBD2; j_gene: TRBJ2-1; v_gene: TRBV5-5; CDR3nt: TGTGCCAGCAGCTCGTCCGGGACTAGCGACGAGCAGTTCTTC; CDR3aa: CASSSSGTSDEQFF
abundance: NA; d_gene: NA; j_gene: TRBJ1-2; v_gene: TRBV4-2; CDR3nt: TGTGCCAGCAGCCAAGTCCAGGTTGGCTACACCTTC; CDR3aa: CASSQVQVGYTF
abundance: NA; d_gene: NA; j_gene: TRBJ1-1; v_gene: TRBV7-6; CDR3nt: TGTGCCAGCAGCCTCTCAGGGGTTGAGACTGAAGCTTTCTTT; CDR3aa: CASSLSGVETEAFF
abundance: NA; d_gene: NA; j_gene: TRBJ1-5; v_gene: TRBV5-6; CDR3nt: TGTGCCAGCAGCAGGGGGGGCGCAGATCAGCCCCAGCATTTT; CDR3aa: CASSRGGADQPQHF
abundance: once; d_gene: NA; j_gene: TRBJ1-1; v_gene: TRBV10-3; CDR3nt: TGTGCCATCAGTGAGTACGAGGGGGAGAACACTGAAGCTTTCTTT; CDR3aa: CAISEYEGENTEAFF
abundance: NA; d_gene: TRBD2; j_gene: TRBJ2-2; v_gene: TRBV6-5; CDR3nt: TGTGCCAGCAGGGGAACTAGCGGGGGCACCGGGGAGCTGTTTTTT; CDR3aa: CASRGTSGGTGELFF
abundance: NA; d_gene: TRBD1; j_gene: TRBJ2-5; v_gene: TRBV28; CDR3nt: TGTGCCAGCAGTGGACAGGGGACGAAGACCCAGTACTTC; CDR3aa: CASSGQGTKTQYF
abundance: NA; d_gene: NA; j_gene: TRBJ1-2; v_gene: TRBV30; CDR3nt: TGTGCCTGGAGGTACAGGGAGAACTATGGCTACACCTTC; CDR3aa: CAWRYRENYGYTF
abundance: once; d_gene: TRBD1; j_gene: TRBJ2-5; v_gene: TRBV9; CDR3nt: TGTGCCAGCAGCCTGACAGGGTCGGAGACCCAGTACTTC; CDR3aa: CASSLTGSETQYF
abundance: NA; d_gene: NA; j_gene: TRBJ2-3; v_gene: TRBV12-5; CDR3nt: TGTGCTAGTGGTTTGGTACCCCTTTGGGGACACCGGCCCGGCACAGATACGCAGTATTTT; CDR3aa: CASGLVPLWGHRPGTDTQYF
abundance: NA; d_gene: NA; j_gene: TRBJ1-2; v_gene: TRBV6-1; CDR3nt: TGTGCCAGCAGTGAAGGATTCATAGACGGGGAAGATGATGGCTACACCTTC; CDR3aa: CASSEGFIDGEDDGYTF
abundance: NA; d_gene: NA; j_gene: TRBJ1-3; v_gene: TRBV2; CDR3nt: TGTGCCACCAGGAGAAGGGACACCATATATTTT; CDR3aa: CATRRRDTIYF
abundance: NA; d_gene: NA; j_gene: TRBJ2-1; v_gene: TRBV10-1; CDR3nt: TGCGCCAGCAGTGACCCACGAGGGGATGAGCAGTTCTTC; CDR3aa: CASSDPRGDEQFF
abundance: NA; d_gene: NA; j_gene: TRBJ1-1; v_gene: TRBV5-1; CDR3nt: TGCGCCAGCAGCTTGAAGGGAGACACTGAAGCTTTCTTT; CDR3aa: CASSLKGDTEAFF
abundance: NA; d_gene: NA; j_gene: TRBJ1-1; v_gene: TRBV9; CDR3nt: TGTGCCAGCAGCGTAGCCCCGGGACGGGAGAACACTGAAGCTTTCTTT; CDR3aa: CASSVAPGRENTEAFF
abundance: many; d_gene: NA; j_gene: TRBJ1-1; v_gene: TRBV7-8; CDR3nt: TGTGCCAGCAGCCGGGGTCCGAACACTGAAGCTTTCTTT; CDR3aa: CASSRGPNTEAFF
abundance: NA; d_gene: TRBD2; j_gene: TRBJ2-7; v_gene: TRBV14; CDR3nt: TGTGCCAGCAGCCAAGATTTCGGCGGGGGGACTAGGGACGAGCAGTACTTC; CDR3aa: CASSQDFGGGTRDEQYF
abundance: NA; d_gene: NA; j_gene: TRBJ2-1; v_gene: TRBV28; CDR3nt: TGTGCCAGCAGCAGTTTCCGGGACAAGGGCTACAATGAGCAGTTCTTC; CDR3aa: CASSSFRDKGYNEQFF
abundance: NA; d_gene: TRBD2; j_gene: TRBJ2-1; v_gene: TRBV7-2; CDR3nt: TGTGCCAGCAGCTTAATGGCGGGGGGGTCATATGAGCAGTTCTTC; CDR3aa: CASSLMAGGSYEQFF
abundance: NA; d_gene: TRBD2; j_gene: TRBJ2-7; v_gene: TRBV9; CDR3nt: TGTGCCAGCAGCGTAGGTATTGGCGGGGGGACTTACGAGCAGTACTTC; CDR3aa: CASSVGIGGGTYEQYF
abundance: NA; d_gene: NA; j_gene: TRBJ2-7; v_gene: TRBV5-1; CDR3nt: TGCGCCAGCAGCTTAGCGGAGAGCTCCTACGAGCAGTACTTC; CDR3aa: CASSLAESSYEQYF
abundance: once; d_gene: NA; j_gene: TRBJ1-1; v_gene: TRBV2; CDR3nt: TGTGCCAGCAGTGAATTTGGGCACTCGAACACTGAAGCTTTCTTT; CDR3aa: CASSEFGHSNTEAFF
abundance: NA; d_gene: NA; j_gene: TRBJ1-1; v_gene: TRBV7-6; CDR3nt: TGTGCCAGCAGCTTAGCGGGGGGGAACACTGAAGCTTTCTTT; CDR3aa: CASSLAGGNTEAFF
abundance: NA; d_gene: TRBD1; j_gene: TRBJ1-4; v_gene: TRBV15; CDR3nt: TGTGCCACCAGCAGGATCAGCGGGACAGGGTATGAAAAACTGTTTTTT; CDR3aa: CATSRISGTGYEKLFF
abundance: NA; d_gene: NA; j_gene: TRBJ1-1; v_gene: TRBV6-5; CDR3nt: TGTGCCAGCAGTTCGGCAGCCGGAAACACTGAAGCTTTCTTT; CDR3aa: CASSSAAGNTEAFF
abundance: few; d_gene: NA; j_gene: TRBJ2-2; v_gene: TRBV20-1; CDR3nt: TGCAGTGCTCCGAACACCGGGGAGCTGTTTTTT; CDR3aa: CSAPNTGELFF
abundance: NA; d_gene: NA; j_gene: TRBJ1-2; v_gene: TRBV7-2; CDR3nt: TGTGCCAGCAGCTTAGGTCGGGTAGGAACGAGTGGCTACACCTTC; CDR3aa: CASSLGRVGTSGYTF
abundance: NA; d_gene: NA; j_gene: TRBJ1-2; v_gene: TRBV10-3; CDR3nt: TGTGCCATCAGTGAAAAACGGACCTTAGGAGGGTATGGCTACACCTTC; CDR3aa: CAISEKRTLGGYGYTF
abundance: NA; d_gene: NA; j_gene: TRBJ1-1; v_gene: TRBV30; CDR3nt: TGTGCCTGGAGTGTACTATCCCCGAACACTGAAGCTTTCTTT; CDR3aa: CAWSVLSPNTEAFF
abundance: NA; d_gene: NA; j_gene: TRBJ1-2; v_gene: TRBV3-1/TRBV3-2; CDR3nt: TGTGCCAGCAGCCAATCGAACAGCTATGGCTACACCTTC; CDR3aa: CASSQSNSYGYTF